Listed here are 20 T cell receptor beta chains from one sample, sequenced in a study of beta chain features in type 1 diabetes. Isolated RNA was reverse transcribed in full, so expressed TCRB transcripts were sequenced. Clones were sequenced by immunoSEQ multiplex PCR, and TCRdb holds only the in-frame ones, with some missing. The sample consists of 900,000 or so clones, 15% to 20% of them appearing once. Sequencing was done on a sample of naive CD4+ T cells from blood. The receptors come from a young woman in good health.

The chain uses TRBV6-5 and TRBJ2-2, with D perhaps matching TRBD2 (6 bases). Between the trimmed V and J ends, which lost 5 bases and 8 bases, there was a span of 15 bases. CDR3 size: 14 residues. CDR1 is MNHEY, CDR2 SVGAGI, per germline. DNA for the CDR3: TGTGCCAGCAGTCCCGTGGAGGGTTTTGGGGAGCTGTTTTTT. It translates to CASSPVEGFGELFF.

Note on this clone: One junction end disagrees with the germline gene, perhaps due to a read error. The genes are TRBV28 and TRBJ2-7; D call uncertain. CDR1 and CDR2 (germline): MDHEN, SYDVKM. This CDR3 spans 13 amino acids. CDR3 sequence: CASSRQPGSSRLF. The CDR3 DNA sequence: TGTGCCAGCAGCAGACAACCCGGGTCCAGTCGTCTGTTC. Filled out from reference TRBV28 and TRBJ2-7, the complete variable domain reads DVKVTQSSRYLVKRTGEKVFLECVQDMDHENMFWYRQDPGLGLRLIYFSYDVKMKEKGDIPEGYSVSREKKERFSLILESASTNQTSMYLCASSRQPGSSRLFGPGTRLTVT.

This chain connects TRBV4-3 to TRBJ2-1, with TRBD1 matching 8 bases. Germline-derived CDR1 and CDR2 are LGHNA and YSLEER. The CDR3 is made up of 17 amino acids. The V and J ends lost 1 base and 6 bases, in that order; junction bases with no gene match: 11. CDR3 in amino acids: CASSQGRQGKEGNEQFF. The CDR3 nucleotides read TGCGCCAGCAGCCAAGGTCGACAGGGGAAGGAGGGCAATGAGCAGTTCTTC.

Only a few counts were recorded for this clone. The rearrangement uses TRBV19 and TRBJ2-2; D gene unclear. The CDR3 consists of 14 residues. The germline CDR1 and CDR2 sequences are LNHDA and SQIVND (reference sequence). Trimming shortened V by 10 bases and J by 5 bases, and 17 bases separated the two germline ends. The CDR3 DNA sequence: TGTGCCACCCAAGCGAGCCAAAAAACCGGGGAGCTGTTTTTT. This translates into CATQASQKTGELFF.

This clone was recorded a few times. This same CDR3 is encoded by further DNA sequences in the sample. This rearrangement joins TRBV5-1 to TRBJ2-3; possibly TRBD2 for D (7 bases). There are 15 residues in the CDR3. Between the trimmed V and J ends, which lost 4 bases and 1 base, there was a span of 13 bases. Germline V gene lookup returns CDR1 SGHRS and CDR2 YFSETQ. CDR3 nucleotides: TGCGCCAGCAGCAGCGGGACATCTGGCACAGATACGCAGTATTTT. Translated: CASSSGTSGTDTQYF.

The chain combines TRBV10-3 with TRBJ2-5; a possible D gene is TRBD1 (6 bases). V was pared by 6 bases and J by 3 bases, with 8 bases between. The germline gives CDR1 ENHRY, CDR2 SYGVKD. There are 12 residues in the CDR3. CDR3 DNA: TGTGCCATCAGCCGGACAGAAGAGACCCAGTACTTC. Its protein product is CAISRTEETQYF.

The CDR3 spells CASSTRNPWDTQYF. CDR3 in DNA: TGTGCCAGCAGCACCCGCAACCCCTGGGATACGCAGTATTTT. This chain connects TRBV7-2 to TRBJ2-3; D is unclear. CDR1 is SGHTA and CDR2 is FQGNSA in the germline V gene. V was shortened by 5 bases and J by 6 bases, with 15 bases between the two germline ends. This CDR3 is built from 14 residues.

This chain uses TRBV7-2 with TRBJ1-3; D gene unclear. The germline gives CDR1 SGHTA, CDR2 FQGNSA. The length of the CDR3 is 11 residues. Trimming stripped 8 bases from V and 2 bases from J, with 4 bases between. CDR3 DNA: TGTGCCAGCCAGACTGGAAACACCATATATTTT. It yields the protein CASQTGNTIYF.

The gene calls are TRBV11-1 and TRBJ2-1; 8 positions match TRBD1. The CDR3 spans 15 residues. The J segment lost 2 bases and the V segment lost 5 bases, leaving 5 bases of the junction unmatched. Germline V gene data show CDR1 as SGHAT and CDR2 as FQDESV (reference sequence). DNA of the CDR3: TGTGCCAGCAGCGGGACAGGCAAAACCTACAATGAGCAGTTCTTC. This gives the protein CASSGTGKTYNEQFF. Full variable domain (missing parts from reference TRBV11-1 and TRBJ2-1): EAEVAQSPRYKITEKSQAVAFWCDPISGHATLYWYRQILGQGPELLVQFQDESVVDDSQLPKDRFSAERLKGVDSTLKIQPAELGDSAMYLCASSGTGKTYNEQFFGPGTRLTVL.

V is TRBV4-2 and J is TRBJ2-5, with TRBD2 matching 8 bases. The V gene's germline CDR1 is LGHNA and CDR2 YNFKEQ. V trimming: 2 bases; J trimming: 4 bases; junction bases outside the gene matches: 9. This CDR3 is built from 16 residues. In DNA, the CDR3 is TGTGCCAGCAGCCAACCCGGGACTAGGGAGGCAGAGACCCAGTACTTC. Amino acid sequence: CASSQPGTREAETQYF.

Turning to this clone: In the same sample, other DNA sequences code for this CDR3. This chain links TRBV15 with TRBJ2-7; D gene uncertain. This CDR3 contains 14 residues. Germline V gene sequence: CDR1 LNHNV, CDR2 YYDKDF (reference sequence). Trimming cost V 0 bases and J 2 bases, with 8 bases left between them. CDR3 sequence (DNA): TGTGCCACCAGCAGAGACCCTGGTACCTACGAGCAGTACTTC. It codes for CATSRDPGTYEQYF.

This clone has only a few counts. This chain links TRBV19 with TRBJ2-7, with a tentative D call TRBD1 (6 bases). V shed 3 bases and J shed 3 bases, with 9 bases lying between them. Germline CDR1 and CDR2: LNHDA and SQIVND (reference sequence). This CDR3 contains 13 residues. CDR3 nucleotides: TGTGCCAGTAGTATGGGGGCCTACTACGAGCAGTACTTC. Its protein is CASSMGAYYEQYF.

The CDR3 sequence is CSALGLAGVVQYF. In DNA, the CDR3 is TGCAGCGCCCTGGGACTAGCGGGTGTAGTGCAGTACTTC. The chain couples TRBV29-1 to TRBJ2-7, with TRBD2 identical over 12 bases. The CDR3 sequence is 13 residues long. Unmatched junction bases numbered 10, after V lost 7 bases and J lost 9 bases. The germline gives CDR1 SQVTM, CDR2 ANQGSEA.

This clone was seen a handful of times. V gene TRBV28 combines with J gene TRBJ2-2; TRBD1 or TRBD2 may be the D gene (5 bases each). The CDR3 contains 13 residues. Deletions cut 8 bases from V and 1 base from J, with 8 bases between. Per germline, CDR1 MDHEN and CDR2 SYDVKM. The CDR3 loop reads CASRDLNTGELFF. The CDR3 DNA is TGTGCCAGCCGGGACCTGAACACCGGGGAGCTGTTTTTT.

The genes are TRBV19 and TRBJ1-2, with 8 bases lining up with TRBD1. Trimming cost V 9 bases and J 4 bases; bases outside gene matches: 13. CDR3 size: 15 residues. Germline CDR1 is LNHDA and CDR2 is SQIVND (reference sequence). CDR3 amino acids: CARTRQGSGSYGYTF. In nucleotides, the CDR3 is TGTGCCAGAACACGACAGGGGTCGGGATCCTATGGCTACACCTTC.

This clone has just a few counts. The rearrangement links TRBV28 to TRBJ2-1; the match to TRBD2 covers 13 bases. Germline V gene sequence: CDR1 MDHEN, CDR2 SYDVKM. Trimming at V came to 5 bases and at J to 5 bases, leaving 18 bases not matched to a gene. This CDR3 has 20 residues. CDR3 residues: CASSPRPGLAGIGYDNEQFF. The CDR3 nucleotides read TGTGCCAGCAGTCCTAGACCGGGACTAGCGGGAATTGGGTACGACAATGAGCAGTTCTTC.

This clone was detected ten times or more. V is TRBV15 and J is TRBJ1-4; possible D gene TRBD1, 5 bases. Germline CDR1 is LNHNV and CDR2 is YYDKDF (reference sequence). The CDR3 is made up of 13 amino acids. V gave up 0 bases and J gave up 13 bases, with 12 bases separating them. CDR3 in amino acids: CATSRDRGIGLFF. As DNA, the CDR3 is TGTGCCACCAGCAGAGACCGGGGGATAGGACTGTTTTTT.

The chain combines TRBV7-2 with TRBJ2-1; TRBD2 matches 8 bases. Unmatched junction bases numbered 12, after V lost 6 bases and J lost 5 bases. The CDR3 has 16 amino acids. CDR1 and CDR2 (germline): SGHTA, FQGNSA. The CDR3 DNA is TGTGCCAGCAGACGAGGGGGGACTAGATCTCACAATGAGCAGTTCTTC. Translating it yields CASRRGGTRSHNEQFF.

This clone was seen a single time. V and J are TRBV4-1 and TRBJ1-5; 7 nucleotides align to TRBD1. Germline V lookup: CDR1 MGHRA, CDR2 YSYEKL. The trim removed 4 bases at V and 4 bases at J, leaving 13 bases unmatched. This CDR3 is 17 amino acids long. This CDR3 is CASSLEHGTAANQPQHF. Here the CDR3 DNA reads TGCGCCAGCAGCCTAGAGCATGGGACAGCCGCGAATCAGCCCCAGCATTTT.

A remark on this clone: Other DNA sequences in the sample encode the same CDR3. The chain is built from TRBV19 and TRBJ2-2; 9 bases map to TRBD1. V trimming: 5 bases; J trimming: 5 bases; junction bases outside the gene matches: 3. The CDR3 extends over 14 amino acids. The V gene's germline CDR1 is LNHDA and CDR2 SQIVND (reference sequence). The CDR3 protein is CASSLQGATGELFF. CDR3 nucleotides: TGTGCCAGTAGTCTACAGGGGGCAACCGGGGAGCTGTTTTTT.